These 25 T cell receptor beta chains were all obtained from the same sample, sequenced in a study of prognosis after radiotherapy for stage I lung cancer. Amplification of TCR beta CDR3 from genomic DNA used two-round multiplex PCR. First-round PCR, the initial amplification, used primers specific to each TRBV and TRBJ gene. Each CDR3 protein gets one entry after TCRdb re-called the multiplex PCR reads with MiXCR. The sample shows roughly 16,000 distinct CDR3 sequences, around 31% of them seen only once. The material was PBMCs, obtained before or after stereotactic body radiation therapy (not recorded which). The source of these receptors is a donor older than 45 with non-small cell lung cancer.

A word on this clonotype: Being one base from a much bigger clone, this may be a read error. Given the absence of the conserved phenylalanine or tryptophan at the CDR3 end, a read error is likely. The chain uses TRBV30 and TRBJ2-1; a weak D match, TRBD1 (6 bases). The CDR3 is 14 residues long. Between the trimmed V and J ends, which lost 5 bases and 7 bases, there was a span of 18 bases. Per germline, CDR1 GTSNPN and CDR2 SVGIG (reference sequence). The CDR3: CAWGSHRVWNEQFL. Here the CDR3 DNA reads TGTGCCTGGGGCTCACACAGGGTGTGGAATGAGCAGTTCCTC.

This sequence joins TRBV5-8 and TRBJ2-6, with D unresolved. The CDR3 is 13 residues long. Trimming stripped 5 bases from V and 4 bases from J, with 7 bases between. The germline V gene has CDR1 SGHTS and CDR2 YDEGEE. The CDR3: CASSPNGANVLTF. The CDR3 DNA sequence: TGTGCCAGCAGTCCCAACGGGGCCAACGTCCTGACTTTC.

This clonotype has at least ten counts. The chain's CDR3 is CSARRAGEVDEQFF. CDR3 DNA sequence: TGCAGTGCTAGAAGAGCGGGAGAGGTGGATGAGCAGTTCTTC. This chain joins TRBV20-1 and TRBJ2-1, with TRBD2 matching over 8 bases. CDR3 size: 14 residues. The ends lost 2 bases at V and 8 bases at J; junction bases unmatched: 8. The germline gives CDR1 DFQATT, CDR2 SNEGSKA (reference sequence).

This clonotype was detected many times. The CDR3 DNA sequence: TGTGCCAGCTCAGCCTACAGCCAGGGCACTGAAGCTTTCTTT. Translating it yields CASSAYSQGTEAFF. This chain connects TRBV18 to TRBJ1-1; D is possibly TRBD1 (5 bases). Trimming shortened V by 5 bases and J by 4 bases, and 14 bases separated the two germline ends. The CDR3 has 14 residues. Germline CDR1 is KGHSH and CDR2 is LQKENI.

This clonotype occurred a few times. A much larger clone differs by one base, so this may be a read error. The gene calls are TRBV30 and TRBJ2-1; unclear D gene. The CDR3 is 14 residues long. The germline V gene encodes CDR1 GTSNPN and CDR2 SVGIG (reference sequence). The CDR3 spells CAWSGSTGRNEQLF. CDR3 nucleotide sequence: TGTGCCTGGAGTGGGTCAACTGGCCGCAATGAGCAGCTCTTC.

This clonotype was seen ten or more times. V and J are TRBV6-5 and TRBJ2-7; unclear D gene. V lost 0 bases and J lost 5, with 14 bases in between. CDR1 and CDR2 from the germline V gene are MNHEY and SVGAGI. This CDR3 region has 15 residues. As DNA, the CDR3 is TGTGCCAGCAGTTACTCCTGGACCCATTCCAACGAGCAGTACTTC. This gives the protein CASSYSWTHSNEQYF.

This clonotype was seen many times. The rearrangement uses TRBV27 and TRBJ2-5, with 9 bases aligning to TRBD1. From germline, CDR1 is MNHEY and CDR2 SMNVEV (reference sequence). This CDR3 contains 16 residues. The trim removed 8 bases at V and 2 bases at J, leaving 12 bases unmatched. In DNA, the CDR3 is TGTGCCAGCGCAATTACCGGGACAGGGACACAAGAGACCCAGTACTTC. Its translation is CASAITGTGTQETQYF.

The table lists this clonotype with a count of one. This chain joins TRBV20-1 and TRBJ1-5; 9 positions agree with TRBD1. This CDR3 is built from 15 residues. With 5 bases clipped from V and 7 bases from J, the junction kept 12 bases outside the gene matches. CDR1 is DFQATT and CDR2 is SNEGSKA in the germline V gene (reference sequence). The CDR3 region is CSAEEGQGNDQPQHF. CDR3 nucleotides: TGCAGTGCTGAAGAGGGACAGGGCAACGACCAGCCCCAGCATTTT.

This clonotype was found many times. The gene calls are TRBV5-8 and TRBJ1-2, with no clear D. CDR1 is SGHTS and CDR2 is YDEGEE in the germline V gene. V gave up 1 base and J gave up 2 bases, with 12 bases separating them. There are 15 residues in the CDR3. The CDR3 DNA reads as TGTGCCAGCAGCTTGACGAAGGGAAAGAACTATGGCTACACCTTC. Its translation is CASSLTKGKNYGYTF.

In the case of this clonotype: One end of the junction varies from germline; a read error may be responsible. The chain has TRBV27 and TRBJ2-1; TRBD2 matches 10 bases. CDR1 is MNHEY and CDR2 is SMNVEV in the germline V gene (reference sequence). The CDR3 length is 17 residues. CDR3 bases: TGTGCCAGCAGTCCCTCATTGGGGACTAGCGCTAGCAATGGGCAGTTCTTC. Encoded protein: CASSPSLGTSASNGQFF.

This clonotype was counted a few times. A much larger clone lies one base from this, so it may be a read error. The CDR3 end shows no conserved phenylalanine or tryptophan, and so a read error is likely. The chain uses TRBV2 and TRBJ1-1; D may be TRBD1 (6 bases). The V and J ends lost 6 bases and 0 bases respectively, with 11 bases between them. The germline V gene encodes CDR1 SNHLY and CDR2 FYNNEI. The CDR3 runs to 14 residues. The CDR3 sequence is CASRRDKMNTEAFL. CDR3 nucleotides: TGTGCCAGCAGGAGGGACAAAATGAACACTGAAGCTTTCCTT.

This clonotype counts as medium-sized (0.01 to 0.1%). The chain is built from TRBV11-2 and TRBJ2-3, with a possible D match to TRBD2 (6 bases). The germline V and J ends were trimmed by 5 bases and 6 bases, with 18 bases remaining between them. This CDR3 has 15 residues. Germline V gene data show CDR1 as SGHAT and CDR2 as FQNNGV. CDR3 sequence reads: CASSNGVGGVDTQYF. CDR3 DNA sequence: TGTGCCAGCAGCAACGGGGTGGGAGGAGTGGATACGCAGTATTTT.

This clonotype occurred many times. The chain is built from TRBV10-2 and TRBJ2-2; either TRBD1 or TRBD2 may supply D (6 bases each). The CDR3 sequence is 15 residues long. V was cut by 6 bases and J by 6 bases, with 17 bases left in between. CDR1 WSHSY and CDR2 SAAADI come from the germline V gene. CDR3 in DNA: TGCGCCAGCAGCTCCGTCGGGGGCGGCTCCGGGGAGCTGTTTTTT. Translation: CASSSVGGGSGELFF.

This clonotype was picked up many times. The chain combines TRBV18 with TRBJ1-1, with a tentative D call TRBD1 (5 bases). The germline V gene encodes CDR1 KGHSH and CDR2 LQKENI. The CDR3 extends over 13 amino acids. V lost 5 bases and J 3 bases, leaving 10 bases between the germline ends. The DNA of the CDR3 is TGTGCCAGCTCATCAGGGAGGGACACTGAAGCTTTCTTT. Translated, it gives CASSSGRDTEAFF.

The V gene is TRBV28, the J gene TRBJ2-1; possibly TRBD2 for D (6 bases). The CDR3 runs 15 residues. V was trimmed by 5 bases and J by 7 bases, leaving 18 bases between them. Germline V gene data show CDR1 as MDHEN and CDR2 as SYDVKM. CDR3 amino acids: CASSPQAGRRNEQFF. CDR3 bases: TGTGCCAGCAGTCCCCAGGCGGGGCGGAGGAATGAGCAGTTCTTC. Looking up the rest from reference TRBV28 and TRBJ2-1 gives the full variable domain: DVKVTQSSRYLVKRTGEKVFLECVQDMDHENMFWYRQDPGLGLRLIYFSYDVKMKEKGDIPEGYSVSREKKERFSLILESASTNQTSMYLCASSPQAGRRNEQFFGPGTRLTVL.

This clonotype was detected many times. The V and J genes are TRBV20-1 and TRBJ2-1; possible D gene TRBD2, 7 bases. The germline CDR1 and CDR2 sequences are DFQATT and SNEGSKA (reference sequence). The CDR3 has 13 amino acids. Between the trimmed V and J ends, which lost 5 bases and 4 bases, there was a span of 12 bases. The CDR3 bases are TGCAGTGCTGGGGGGGGGCCGTACAATGAGCAGTTCTTC. The encoded protein is CSAGGGPYNEQFF.

The sample holds many counts of this clonotype. This chain uses TRBV5-1 with TRBJ2-5, with D perhaps TRBD1 (6 bases). V lost 1 base and J 4 bases, leaving 11 bases between the germline ends. The CDR3 loop spans 14 amino acids. The germline CDR1 and CDR2 sequences are SGHRS and YFSETQ. The CDR3 DNA is TGCGCCAGCAGCTTGTCTACAGGGAGAGAGACCCAGTACTTC. Amino acid sequence: CASSLSTGRETQYF.

The rearrangement uses TRBV19 and TRBJ2-7; 8 positions agree with TRBD2. The V and J ends lost 8 bases and 2 bases, in that order; junction bases with no gene match: 14. From germline, CDR1 is LNHDA and CDR2 SQIVND (reference sequence). The CDR3 length is 16 residues. CDR3 region: CASQHYSCGRPYEQYF. In DNA, the CDR3 is TGTGCCAGTCAACATTATTCCTGCGGGAGGCCCTACGAGCAGTACTTC.

This clonotype showed up many times. This chain joins TRBV6-1 and TRBJ2-3; 8 bases align to TRBD2. This CDR3 is 15 amino acids long. CDR1 MNHNS and CDR2 SASEGT come from the germline V gene. V trimming: 5 bases; J trimming: 4 bases; junction bases outside the gene matches: 8. CDR3 nucleotide sequence: TGTGCCAGCAGTCCAGCGGGACTAGTGGCAGATACGCAGTATTTT. As protein: CASSPAGLVADTQYF.

This clonotype occurred many times. The chain is built from TRBV6-2 or TRBV6-3 and TRBJ1-1; 8 bases are shared with TRBD1. CDR1 is MNHEY, CDR2 SVGEGT, per germline. The junction had 9 bases not matched to a gene; V was cut back by 6 bases and J by 6 bases. This CDR3 comprises 14 residues. Here the CDR3 reads CASSLGQGKAEAFF. CDR3 bases: TGTGCCAGCAGCCTCGGACAGGGCAAGGCTGAAGCTTTCTTT.

This clonotype came up many times. The chain employs TRBV6-1 and TRBJ2-5; TRBD1 is a possible D gene (5 bases). CDR3 size: 13 residues. The ends were cut back, 2 bases at V and 6 bases at J, with 10 bases in the middle. Germline values: CDR1 MNHNS, CDR2 SASEGT. The CDR3 sequence is CASSEQGWQTQYF. CDR3 DNA sequence: TGTGCCAGCAGTGAACAGGGTTGGCAGACCCAGTACTTC.

Within the sample, this clonotype is medium-sized. The genes are TRBV6-1 and TRBJ2-7; the match to TRBD2 covers 13 bases. After removal of 6 bases from V and 4 bases from J, the junction contained 0 bases not matched to a gene. This CDR3 contains 13 residues. Germline CDR1 is MNHNS and CDR2 is SASEGT. CDR3 coding DNA: TGTGCCAGCAGACTAGCGGGAGGGTACGAGCAGTACTTC. Translation: CASRLAGGYEQYF.

This clonotype was seen ten or more times. V usage is TRBV19 and J usage is TRBJ2-5; D gene ambiguous. The CDR3 extends over 14 amino acids. Trimming stripped 4 bases from V and 1 base from J, with 10 bases between. Germline CDR1 is LNHDA and CDR2 is SQIVND (reference sequence). The CDR3 loop reads CASSKSISQETQYF. The CDR3 DNA sequence: TGTGCCAGTAGTAAAAGTATTTCCCAAGAGACCCAGTACTTC.

This clonotype is labeled medium-sized. J is TRBJ2-1 and V is TRBV11-2, with D maybe TRBD1 (7 bases). Between the trimmed V and J ends, which lost 1 base and 6 bases, there was a span of 13 bases. In germline, CDR1 is SGHAT, CDR2 FQNNGV. The CDR3 contains 15 residues. The CDR3 protein is CASSLGQGEVNEQFF. CDR3 DNA sequence: TGTGCCAGCAGCTTAGGTCAGGGGGAGGTCAATGAGCAGTTCTTC.

As for this clonotype: A read error is likely here: a far larger clone is one base away. The V call is TRBV6-5, the J call TRBJ2-3; D is unclear. Per the germline V gene, CDR1 is MNHEY and CDR2 is SVGAGI. Trimming took 2 bases from V and 0 from J, leaving 3 bases between them. The CDR3 spans 13 residues. The CDR3 loop reads CASSYGSTDTQYF. The CDR3 DNA reads as TGTGCCAGCAGTTACGGGAGCACAGATACGCAGTATTTT.